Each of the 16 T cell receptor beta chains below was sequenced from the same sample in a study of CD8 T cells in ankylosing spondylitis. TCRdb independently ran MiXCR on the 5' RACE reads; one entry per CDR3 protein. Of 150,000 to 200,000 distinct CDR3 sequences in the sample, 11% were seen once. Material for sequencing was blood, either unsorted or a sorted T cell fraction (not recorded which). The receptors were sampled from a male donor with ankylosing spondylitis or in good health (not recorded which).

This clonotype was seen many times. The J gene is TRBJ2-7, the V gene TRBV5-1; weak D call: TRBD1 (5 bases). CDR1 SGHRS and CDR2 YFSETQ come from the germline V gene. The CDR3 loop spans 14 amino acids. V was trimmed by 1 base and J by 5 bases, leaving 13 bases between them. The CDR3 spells CASSLIGQGNEQYF. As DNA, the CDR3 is TGCGCCAGCAGCTTGATTGGGCAGGGCAACGAGCAGTACTTC. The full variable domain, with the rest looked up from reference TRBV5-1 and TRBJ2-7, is KAGVTQTPRYLIKTRGQQVTLSCSPISGHRSVSWYQQTPGQGLQFLFEYFSETQRNKGNFPGRFSGRQFSNSRSEMNVSTLELGDSALYLCASSLIGQGNEQYFGPGTRLTVT.

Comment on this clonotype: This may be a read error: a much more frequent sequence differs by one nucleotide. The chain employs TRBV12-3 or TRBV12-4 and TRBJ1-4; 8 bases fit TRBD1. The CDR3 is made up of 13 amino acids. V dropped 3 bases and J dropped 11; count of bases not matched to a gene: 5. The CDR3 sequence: CASSFSGGGKLFF. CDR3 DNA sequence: TGTGCCAGCAGTTTCTCAGGGGGCGGGAAACTGTTTTTT.

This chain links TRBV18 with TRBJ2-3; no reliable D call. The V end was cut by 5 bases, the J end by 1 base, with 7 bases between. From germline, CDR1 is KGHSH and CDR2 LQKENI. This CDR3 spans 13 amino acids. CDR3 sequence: CASSSQRTDTQYF. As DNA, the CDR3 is TGTGCCAGCTCAAGTCAGCGCACAGATACGCAGTATTTT.

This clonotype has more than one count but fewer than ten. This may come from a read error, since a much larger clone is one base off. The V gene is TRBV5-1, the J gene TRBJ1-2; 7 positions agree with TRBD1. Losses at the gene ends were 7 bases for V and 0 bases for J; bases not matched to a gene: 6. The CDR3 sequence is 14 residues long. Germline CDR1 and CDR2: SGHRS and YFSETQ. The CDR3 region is CASGLGQTNYGYTF. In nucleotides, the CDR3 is TGCGCCAGCGGCCTGGGACAGACTAACTATGGCTACACCTTC.

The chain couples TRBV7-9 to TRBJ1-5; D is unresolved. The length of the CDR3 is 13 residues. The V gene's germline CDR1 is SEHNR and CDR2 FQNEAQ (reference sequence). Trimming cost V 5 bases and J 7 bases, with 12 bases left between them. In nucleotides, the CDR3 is TGTGCCAGCAGCCCAACGGGTGGCCAGCCCCAGCATTTT. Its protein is CASSPTGGQPQHF.

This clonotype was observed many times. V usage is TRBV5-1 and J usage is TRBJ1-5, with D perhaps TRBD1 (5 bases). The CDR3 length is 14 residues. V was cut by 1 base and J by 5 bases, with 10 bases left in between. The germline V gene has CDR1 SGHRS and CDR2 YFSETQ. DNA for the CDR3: TGCGCCAGCAGCTTGACAGGAATCGATCAGCCCCAGCATTTT. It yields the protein CASSLTGIDQPQHF.

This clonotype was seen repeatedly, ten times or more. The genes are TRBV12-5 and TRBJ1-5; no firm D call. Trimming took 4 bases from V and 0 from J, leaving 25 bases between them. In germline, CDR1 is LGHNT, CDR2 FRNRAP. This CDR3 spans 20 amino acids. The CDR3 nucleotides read TGTGCTAGTGGTTCCTCCACCCCCGGAGATCTGCGGGATAGCAATCAGCCCCAGCATTTT. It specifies CASGSSTPGDLRDSNQPQHF. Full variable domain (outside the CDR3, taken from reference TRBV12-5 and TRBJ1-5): DARVTQTPRHKVTEMGQEVTMRCQPILGHNTVFWYRQTMMQGLELLAYFRNRAPLDDSGMPKDRFSAEMPDATLATLKIQPSEPRDSAVYFCASGSSTPGDLRDSNQPQHFGDGTRLSIL.

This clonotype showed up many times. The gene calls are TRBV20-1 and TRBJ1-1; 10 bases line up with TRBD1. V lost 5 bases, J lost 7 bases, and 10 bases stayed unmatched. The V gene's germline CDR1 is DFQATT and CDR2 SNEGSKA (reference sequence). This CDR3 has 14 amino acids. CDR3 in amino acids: CSAVLGTGALEAFF. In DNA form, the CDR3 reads TGCAGTGCTGTTTTAGGGACAGGGGCTCTTGAAGCTTTCTTT.

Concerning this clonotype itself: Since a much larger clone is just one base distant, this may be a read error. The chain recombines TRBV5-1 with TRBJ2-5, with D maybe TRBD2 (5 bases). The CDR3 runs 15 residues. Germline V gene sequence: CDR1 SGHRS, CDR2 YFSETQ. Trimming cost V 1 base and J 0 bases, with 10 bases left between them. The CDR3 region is CASSLHSGDQETQYF. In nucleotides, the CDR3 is TGCGCCAGCAGCTTGCATTCCGGGGACCAAGAGACCCAGTACTTC. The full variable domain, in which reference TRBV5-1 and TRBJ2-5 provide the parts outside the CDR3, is KAGVTQTPRYLIKTRGQQVTLSCSPISGHRSVSWYQQTPGQGLQFLFEYFSETQRNKGNFPGRFSGRQFSNSRSEMNVSTLELGDSALYLCASSLHSGDQETQYFGPGTRLLVL.

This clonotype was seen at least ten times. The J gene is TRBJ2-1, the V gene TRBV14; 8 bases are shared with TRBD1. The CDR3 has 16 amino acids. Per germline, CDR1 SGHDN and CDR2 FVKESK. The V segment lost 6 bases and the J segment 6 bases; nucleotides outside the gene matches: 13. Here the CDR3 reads CASRKTGTGNSNEQFF. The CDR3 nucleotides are TGTGCCAGCAGGAAGACCGGGACAGGAAACAGCAATGAGCAGTTCTTC.

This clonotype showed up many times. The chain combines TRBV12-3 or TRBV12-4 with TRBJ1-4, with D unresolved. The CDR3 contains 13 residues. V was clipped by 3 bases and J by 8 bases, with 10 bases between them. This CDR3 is CASSFPRREKLFF. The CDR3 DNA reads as TGTGCCAGCAGTTTCCCGAGGCGGGAAAAACTGTTTTTT.

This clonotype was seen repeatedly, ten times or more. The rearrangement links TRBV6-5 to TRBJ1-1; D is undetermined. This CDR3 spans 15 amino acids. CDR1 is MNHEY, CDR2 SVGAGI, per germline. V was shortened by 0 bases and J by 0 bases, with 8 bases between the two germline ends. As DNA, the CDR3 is TGTGCCAGCAGTTACTCTTGGGGAATGAACACTGAAGCTTTCTTT. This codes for CASSYSWGMNTEAFF.

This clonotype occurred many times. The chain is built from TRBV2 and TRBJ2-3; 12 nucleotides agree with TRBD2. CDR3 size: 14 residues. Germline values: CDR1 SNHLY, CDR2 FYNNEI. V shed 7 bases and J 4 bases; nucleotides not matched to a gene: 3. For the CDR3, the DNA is TGTGCCAGCAAAAGGACTAGCGGGGCAGATACGCAGTATTTT. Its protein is CASKRTSGADTQYF.

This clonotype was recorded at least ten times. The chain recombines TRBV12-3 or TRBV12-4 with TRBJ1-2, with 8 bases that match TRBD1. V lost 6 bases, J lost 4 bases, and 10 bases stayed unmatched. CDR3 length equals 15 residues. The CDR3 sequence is CASSRGQGAPYGYTF. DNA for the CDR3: TGTGCCAGCAGCCGAGGGCAGGGGGCTCCCTATGGCTACACCTTC.

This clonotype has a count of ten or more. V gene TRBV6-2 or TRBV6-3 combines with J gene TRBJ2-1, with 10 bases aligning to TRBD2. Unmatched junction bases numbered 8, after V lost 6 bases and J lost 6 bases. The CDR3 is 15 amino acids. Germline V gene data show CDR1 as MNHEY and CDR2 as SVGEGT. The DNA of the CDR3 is TGTGCCAGCAGAGAAGCGGGAGGGCCTTCCAATGAGCAGTTCTTC. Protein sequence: CASREAGGPSNEQFF.

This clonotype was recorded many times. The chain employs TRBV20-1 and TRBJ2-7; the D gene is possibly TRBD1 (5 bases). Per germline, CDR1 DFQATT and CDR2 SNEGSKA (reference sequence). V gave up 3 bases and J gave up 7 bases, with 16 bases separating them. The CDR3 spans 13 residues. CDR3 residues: CSARISGIAEQYF. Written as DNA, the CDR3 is TGCAGTGCTAGGATCTCAGGGATCGCAGAGCAGTACTTC.